These 22 T cell receptor beta chains were sequenced from one sample in a study of beta chain features in type 1 diabetes. Notes on the study in general: People with Type 1 diabetes carried modestly yet significantly shorter TCRB CDR3s in all four CD4+ subsets.

The antigens of these receptors remain unknown. The isolated RNA, all of it, was reverse transcribed, so expressed TCRB transcripts were what got sequenced. The method was immunoSEQ multiplex PCR; TCRdb's version includes in-frame clones alone and lacks a portion of them. The table has a few hundred thousand clones, roughly an eighth seen once. Sample: naive CD4+ T cells from blood. Receptors originate from a young man with type 1 diabetes.

This clone was counted only a few times. This chain joins TRBV6-5 and TRBJ2-6; TRBD1 is a possible D gene (6 bases). Germline lookup yields CDR1 MNHEY and CDR2 SVGAGI. Trimming shortened V by 6 bases and J by 0 bases, and 9 bases separated the two germline ends. The CDR3 extends over 15 amino acids. The CDR3 DNA follows: TGTGCCAGCAGAACAGGGTACTCTGGGGCCAACGTCCTGACTTTC. Residues: CASRTGYSGANVLTF.

The rearrangement uses TRBV28 and TRBJ2-7; tentative D call: TRBD2 (6 bases). This CDR3 comprises 14 residues. Germline loops: CDR1 MDHEN, CDR2 SYDVKM. V gave up 6 bases and J gave up 3 bases, with 15 bases separating them. CDR3 DNA sequence: TGTGCCAGCAGCGCGGCCGGGAGTCGCTACGAGCAGTACTTC. Amino acids: CASSAAGSRYEQYF.

In its sample, this clone was seen a few times. V and J are TRBV14 and TRBJ2-7; a possible D gene is TRBD2 (5 bases). The CDR3 totals 11 residues. Between the trimmed V and J ends, which lost 4 bases and 6 bases, there was a span of 7 bases. CDR1 and CDR2 from the germline V gene are SGHDN and FVKESK. The CDR3 sequence is CASSPGIEQYF. The CDR3, as DNA: TGTGCCAGCAGCCCCGGGATCGAGCAGTACTTC.

This clone turned up a few times. The chain uses TRBV7-9 and TRBJ2-7; TRBD1 matches 10 bases. Trimming at V came to 4 bases and at J to 10 bases, leaving 1 base not matched to a gene. The CDR3 is 11 residues long. CDR1 SEHNR and CDR2 FQNEAQ come from the germline V gene (reference sequence). This CDR3 is CASSWTGGQYF. The CDR3 DNA follows: TGTGCCAGCAGCTGGACAGGGGGTCAGTACTTC.

Only a few counts were recorded for this clone. Other DNA sequences in this sample translate to the same CDR3. The J gene is TRBJ2-1, the V gene TRBV18; 10 nucleotides agree with TRBD2. The J segment lost 2 bases and the V segment lost 2 bases, leaving 0 bases of the junction unmatched. The CDR3 length is 15 residues. Germline values: CDR1 KGHSH, CDR2 LQKENI. Here the CDR3 reads CASSPGLAAYNEQFF. As DNA, the CDR3 is TGTGCCAGCTCACCAGGACTAGCGGCCTACAATGAGCAGTTCTTC.

The chain joins TRBV4-3 to TRBJ2-2; no reliable D call. Trimming stripped 0 bases from V and 6 bases from J, with 8 bases between. The CDR3 consists of 14 residues. CDR1 and CDR2 from the germline V gene are LGHNA and YSLEER. CDR3 region: CASSQDRLPGELFF. The DNA of the CDR3 is TGCGCCAGCAGCCAAGACAGGCTCCCCGGGGAGCTGTTTTTT.

This clone was seen more than once but under ten times. This chain uses TRBV27 with TRBJ2-7; the D gene is possibly TRBD2 (5 bases). V was pared by 5 bases and J by 1 base, with 15 bases between. This CDR3 has 15 amino acids. Per the germline V gene, CDR1 is MNHEY and CDR2 is SMNVEV (reference sequence). The CDR3 DNA is TGTGCCAGCAGTGTGATAGCAGAGCGGTCCTACGAGCAGTACTTC. Protein product: CASSVIAERSYEQYF.

This clone was observed a handful of times. This chain connects TRBV19 to TRBJ1-2; tentatively, D is TRBD1 (5 bases). The CDR3 contains 14 residues. CDR1 is LNHDA and CDR2 is SQIVND in the germline V gene (reference sequence). Between the trimmed V and J ends, which lost 3 bases and 3 bases, there was a span of 11 bases. The CDR3 sequence is CASSMKFRDYGYTF. In DNA form, the CDR3 reads TGTGCCAGTAGTATGAAATTCAGGGACTATGGCTACACCTTC.

This clone showed up just a few times. The chain couples TRBV5-1 to TRBJ2-3; 10 bases map to TRBD2. This CDR3 is built from 16 residues. J gave up 2 bases and V 2 bases, and 5 bases lay outside the gene matches. Germline CDR1 is SGHRS and CDR2 is YFSETQ. CDR3 coding DNA: TGCGCCAGCAGCTTCAAAACTAGCGGGAACACAGATACGCAGTATTTT. This sequence encodes CASSFKTSGNTDTQYF.

This clone was counted between two and nine times. The genes are TRBV7-8 and TRBJ2-7; 12 bases map to TRBD2. CDR1 and CDR2 (germline): SGHVS, FQNEAQ. V lost 8 bases, J lost 6 bases, and 8 bases stayed unmatched. CDR3 size: 14 residues. This CDR3 is CASVRLAGAIEQYF. In DNA form, the CDR3 reads TGTGCCAGCGTACGACTAGCGGGAGCCATCGAGCAGTACTTC.

This clone has a handful of counts. The chain is built from TRBV4-3 and TRBJ2-1; D is unclear. The germline gives CDR1 LGHNA, CDR2 YSLEER. CDR3 size: 15 residues. V was clipped by 0 bases and J by 0 bases, with 6 bases between them. The CDR3, as DNA: TGCGCCAGCAGCCAAGAGGGCGCCTCCTACAATGAGCAGTTCTTC. It encodes CASSQEGASYNEQFF.

The sample holds a few counts of this clone. The rearrangement joins TRBV7-8 to TRBJ2-7; maybe TRBD1 (6 bases). Germline-derived CDR1 and CDR2 are SGHVS and FQNEAQ. Trimming removed 4 bases at V and 0 bases at J, with 22 bases between. The CDR3 has 18 residues. In DNA form, the CDR3 reads TGTGCCAGCAGCTCGTTCCCCCGCGGCAGGGGAAGCTCCTACGAGCAGTACTTC. Its protein product is CASSSFPRGRGSSYEQYF.

The chain uses TRBV25-1 and TRBJ2-7, with 8 bases matching TRBD1. Trimming took 3 bases from V and 5 from J; bases not matched to a gene: 9. Germline lookup yields CDR1 MGHDK and CDR2 SYGVNS. This CDR3 region has 15 residues. CDR3 nucleotides: TGTGCCAGCAGTGAGTTAGGACAGGGCCGTGACGAGCAGTACTTC. It is translated as CASSELGQGRDEQYF.

The CDR3 DNA sequence: TGTGCCAGCTCACAATCACGGGACAGGGCCGACACTGAAGCTTTCTTT. This gives the protein CASSQSRDRADTEAFF. The gene calls are TRBV18 and TRBJ1-1; 9 nucleotides align to TRBD1. CDR1 and CDR2 (germline): KGHSH, LQKENI. Trimming took 4 bases from V and 3 from J; bases not matched to a gene: 9. This CDR3 has 16 residues.

This clone was seen a few times. The chain joins TRBV7-9 to TRBJ2-7; 7 bases match TRBD2. CDR1 is SEHNR, CDR2 FQNEAQ, per germline (reference sequence). The CDR3 sequence is 14 residues long. The trim removed 6 bases at V and 6 bases at J, leaving 11 bases unmatched. The DNA of the CDR3 is TGTGCCAGCAGGGGTAAGCGGGAAACGGGCGAGCAGTACTTC. This encodes CASRGKRETGEQYF.

V usage is TRBV28 and J usage is TRBJ1-1; D unclear. Germline V gives CDR1 MDHEN, CDR2 SYDVKM. The CDR3 length is 11 residues. V lost 2 bases, J lost 7 bases, and 5 bases lay in between. CDR3: CASSLLREAFF. In nucleotides, the CDR3 is TGTGCCAGCAGTTTACTTCGTGAAGCTTTCTTT.

This clone has a handful of counts. The gene calls are TRBV5-1 and TRBJ2-4, with D possibly being TRBD1 (6 bases). The CDR3 totals 15 residues. V was shortened by 4 bases and J by 3 bases, with 14 bases between the two germline ends. Per the germline V gene, CDR1 is SGHRS and CDR2 is YFSETQ. CDR3 nucleotide sequence: TGCGCCAGCAGCCCCACGACAGGAGACAAAAACATTCAGTACTTC. Residues: CASSPTTGDKNIQYF.

The chain has TRBV9 and TRBJ1-2, with TRBD1 identical over 8 bases. Trimming removed 4 bases from V and 5 bases from J; junction bases left unmatched: 10. In germline, CDR1 is SGDLS, CDR2 YYNGEE. CDR3 length equals 15 residues. The CDR3 loop is CASSTGQVSLYGYTF. Written as DNA, the CDR3 is TGTGCCAGCAGCACGGGACAGGTGAGCCTTTATGGCTACACCTTC.

This clone was observed a handful of times. The V and J genes are TRBV2 and TRBJ2-7; TRBD2 aligns across 9 bases. The V gene's germline CDR1 is SNHLY and CDR2 FYNNEI. V was clipped by 7 bases and J by 3 bases; unmatched bases: 4. The CDR3 loop spans 13 amino acids. The CDR3 protein is CASNPAGGYEQYF. The CDR3 DNA reads TGTGCCAGCAATCCAGCGGGAGGCTACGAGCAGTACTTC.

There are a few counts of this clone. The chain combines TRBV5-6 with TRBJ2-2; 8 bases align to TRBD2. V dropped 5 bases and J dropped 4; count of bases not matched to a gene: 7. CDR1 SGHDT and CDR2 YYEEEE come from the germline V gene. There are 15 residues in the CDR3. CDR3 region: CASRKVGTSTGELFF. DNA of the CDR3: TGTGCCAGCAGAAAGGTCGGGACTAGCACCGGGGAGCTGTTTTTT. The entire variable domain, with the rest obtained from reference TRBV5-6 and TRBJ2-2, is as follows: DAGVTQSPTHLIKTRGQQVTLRCSPKSGHDTVSWYQQALGQGPQFIFQYYEEEERQRGNFPDRFSGHQFPNYSSELNVNALLLGDSALYLCASRKVGTSTGELFFGEGSRLTVL.

The chain joins TRBV4-2 to TRBJ2-7; 8 positions agree with TRBD2. Germline V gene lookup returns CDR1 LGHNA and CDR2 YNFKEQ. V lost 0 bases, J lost 0 bases, and 13 bases stayed unmatched. The CDR3 is 19 residues long. In DNA form, the CDR3 reads TGTGCCAGCAGCCAAGATATCAACGGGAGGGCAGGGGCCTCCTACGAGCAGTACTTC. It specifies CASSQDINGRAGASYEQYF.

This chain links TRBV7-9 with TRBJ2-3; TRBD2 might be the D (5 bases). Germline lookup yields CDR1 SEHNR and CDR2 FQNEAQ (reference sequence). V shed 2 bases and J shed 1 base, with 13 bases lying between them. The CDR3 covers 16 residues. In DNA, the CDR3 is TGTGCCAGCAGCTTAAGGCCCGGGGTGGGCACAGATACGCAGTATTTT. Its protein product is CASSLRPGVGTDTQYF.